This TCR beta chain was recorded in a study of shared clonotypes between healthy human individuals (dated by TCRdb to the early 2020s). Background on the whole study: Two women and a few men aged 18 to 49 years were included in the cohort. To increase sequencing depth and limit assay-specific biases, different laboratories used diverse techniques to prepare libraries and sequence TCR repertoires. For each donor, CD4 naive and CD4 memory were each given three plates, CD8 naive was given two plates, and CD8 memory was given one plate. Blood TCR repertoires of roughly 5 healthy adults were deeply sequenced to estimate repertoire size and the extent of clonotype sharing between individuals. Leukapheresis yielded between about 0.85 and 10 billion PBMCs per donor.

V and J lose 5 bases and 1 base, and a span of 12 bases separates them. Taken from the germline V gene, the CDR1 and CDR2 loops are MDHEN and SYDVKM. CDR3 length: 16 amino acids, cysteine to phenylalanine. CDR3 DNA only is kept here, 48 bases in frame from base 1. This clone appeared once. The target of this receptor is not known. It has no much larger one-base neighbor in the sample; base qualities were not kept. Other DNA variants within this sample encode the same CDR3. Using the deep immunoSEQ assay, multiplex PCR amplified TCR CDR3 regions from genomic DNA. Extracted genomic DNA from each cell subset was spread evenly across all wells of several immunoSEQ 96-well plates, with each plate serving as a replicate. Each replicate PCR for sorted subsets received around 200 ng genomic DNA, equal to tens of thousands of T cell genomes. Purified libraries were quantified with a Qubit 3.0 fluorometer, sized on a Bioanalyzer 2100, and re-quantified with the KAPA Library Quantification kit. A separate single-read 150-cycle Illumina NextSeq 550 flow cell was used to sequence each immunoSEQ 96-well plate. As for the authors' bioinformatics: Because the immunoSEQ output held only junctional sequences and lacked quality scores, the filtering could not match the filtering applied to full-length reads. To assign V/J genes and CDR3, sequences were annotated using PyIR, a Python wrapper for IgBLAST v1.9, with IMGT germline references. Reads were filtered out if the reads had weak V/J assignments (E-value above 1e-6), no CDR3, stop codons, out-of-frame junctions, or ambiguous translated residues. V3J clonotypes were defined as sequences sharing the same inferred V gene, J gene, and CDR3 amino acid sequence. Percentage overlap between repertoires was computed as shared unique clonotypes divided by the size of the smaller repertoire. Repertoire richness was assessed with RTK rarefaction, the Chao1 estimator, and Recon v2.1 estimates of unobserved clonotypes. Generation probabilities for all TCRbeta clonotypes obtained by the gDNA method from a handful of donors were computed using OLGA. This immuneACCESS table, as held by TCRdb, lists in-frame sequences with V and J called but not all clones. Of the missing ones, under half trace to an unresolved V gene in checked studies; the others have no known cause. The D gene and trimming were derived from the DNA, and the V and J assignments and clone size from that table. The sample includes over a million clones, with around 95% observed a single time. In total, the top ten clones hold roughly 1.2% of the sample.

The full study reports these points: Rarefaction of sorted-subset datasets indicated incomplete sequencing despite the large sequencing depth. The small number of donors limited the genetic and exposure-history diversity represented. Higher generation probabilities were observed for clonotypes shared by all four sorted-subset donors than for non-shared clonotypes. Pairwise subsampling led to the expectation that sequencing depth would affect the degree of clonotype sharing among donors. Only blood was sampled, and tissue TCR repertoires likely differ from those in blood. Approximately 4.8% of naive CD4, around 4% of naive CD8, approximately 2% of memory CD4, and 0.4% of memory CD8 clonotypes were shared across a few donors. Larger estimated clonotype richness was generally found for naive subsets than for memory subsets.

The donors were healthy, HIV-negative adults with no recently reported acute infections or vaccinations. All donors were Caucasian adults living in Nashville, Tennessee, USA. CD4+ T cells were enriched through magnetic negative selection, after which naive cells were positively selected on CD45RA and the remaining negative fraction served as the memory subset. Blood was obtained by leukapheresis, after which PBMCs were separated by Ficoll-Histopaque density gradient centrifugation and cryopreserved in liquid nitrogen vapor phase. Purity and quantity of every magnetically sorted T cell population were checked by analytical flow cytometry. Genomic DNA was isolated from each sorted fraction and quantified by UV absorbance on a Nanodrop 2000c.

The V and J segments used are TRBV28 and TRBJ2-6, with the D segment identity uncertain. Material: naive CD4+ T cells sorted from blood. The sample's cell subset or site, from its label and the paper: CD45RA+ positively selected. This TCR was sampled from a man aged 25-40 years in good health. The CDR3 is CASSLIRVSGANVLTF. The nucleotide sequence is TGTGCCAGCAGTCTAATAAGGGTATCTGGGGCCAACGTCCTGACTTTC. With the rest looked up from the reference TRBV28 and TRBJ2-6 genes rather than sequenced, the full variable domain is DVKVTQSSRYLVKRTGEKVFLECVQDMDHENMFWYRQDPGLGLRLIYFSYDVKMKEKGDIPEGYSVSREKKERFSLILESASTNQTSMYLCASSLIRVSGANVLTFGAGSRLTVL.